The rows below give T cell receptor beta chains drawn from one sample of a study of blood T cell repertoires in COVID-19. Method: immunoSEQ multiplex PCR; TCRdb's copy keeps in-frame clones and lacks some. The sample records 200,000 to 300,000 clones, 86% being singletons. Input material: peripheral blood. These receptors were taken from a woman in her sixties who had recovered from COVID-19. Both conserved end residues are part of each CDR3. Each record gives: J gene, clone size, D gene, V gene, CDR3 DNA, CDR3 protein. The D gene is left open where the match is weak. Size values are once, few and many counts, or a class for expanded clones, and some rows have none.

J: TRBJ2-2
size: .
D: TRBD1
V: TRBV5-6
DNA: TGTGCCAGCAGACGGGACAGGACCGGGGAGCTGTTTTTT
CDR3: CASRRDRTGELFF

J: TRBJ1-5
size: .
D: .
V: TRBV10-3
DNA: TGTGCCATCAGGGCGGGGGGCAATCAGCCCCAGCATTTT
CDR3: CAIRAGGNQPQHF

J: TRBJ2-7
size: .
D: .
V: TRBV11-2
DNA: TGTGCCAGCAGCAAAAGCGCGCAGGGGCCGTTCTACGAGCAGTACTTC
CDR3: CASSKSAQGPFYEQYF

J: TRBJ2-4
size: .
D: TRBD1
V: TRBV6-2/TRBV6-3
DNA: TGTGCCAGCAGACCTACAGGGGGCTCAGCCAAAAACATTCAGTACTTC
CDR3: CASRPTGGSAKNIQYF

J: TRBJ1-2
size: .
D: .
V: TRBV5-8
DNA: TGTGCCAGCAGCTTGCAGTGGGGCAGCTCTAACTATGGCTACACCTTC
CDR3: CASSLQWGSSNYGYTF

J: TRBJ2-1
size: .
D: TRBD2
V: TRBV28
DNA: TGTGCCAGCGCTAGCGGGGGGGCCGACAATGAGCAGTTCTTC
CDR3: CASASGGADNEQFF

J: TRBJ1-2
size: .
D: .
V: TRBV28
DNA: TGTGCCAGCGAGGGAGGAAGCTACACCTTC
CDR3: CASEGGSYTF

J: TRBJ2-3
size: .
D: TRBD2
V: TRBV7-2
DNA: TGTGCCAGCACCCTAATAGCGGGAGGCACAGATACGCAGTATTTT
CDR3: CASTLIAGGTDTQYF

J: TRBJ2-1
size: .
D: TRBD2
V: TRBV7-9
DNA: TGTGCCAGCATGGTTGGGGGGGCCTACAATGAGCAGTTCTTC
CDR3: CASMVGGAYNEQFF

J: TRBJ1-6
size: .
D: .
V: TRBV7-9
DNA: TGTGCCAGCTCTTCCCTCAATTCACCCCTCCACTTT
CDR3: CASSSLNSPLHF

J: TRBJ2-2
size: .
D: .
V: TRBV9
DNA: TGTGACTGGGGGGATCCTGACACCGGGGAGCTGTTTTTT
CDR3: CDWGDPDTGELFF

J: TRBJ1-2
size: once
D: .
V: TRBV19
DNA: TGTGCCAGTAGTATTCAGCAGGGTTATGGCTACACCTTC
CDR3: CASSIQQGYGYTF

J: TRBJ1-5
size: .
D: TRBD1
V: TRBV30
DNA: TGTGCCTGGAACCCCCGGGACAGGGGTAGCAATCAGCCCCAGCATTTT
CDR3: CAWNPRDRGSNQPQHF

J: TRBJ1-5
size: once
D: TRBD1
V: TRBV6-6
DNA: TGTGCCAGCAGTCACCCGGGACAGCTCTATAGCAATCAGCCCCAGCATTTT
CDR3: CASSHPGQLYSNQPQHF

J: TRBJ1-2
size: .
D: .
V: TRBV2
DNA: TGTGCCAGCAGTGATGGGTCAGGGGTTGGTGTGAACTATGGCTACACCTTC
CDR3: CASSDGSGVGVNYGYTF

J: TRBJ2-2
size: .
D: .
V: TRBV5-1
DNA: TGCGCCAGCAGCTTGTCAGAGGGCACCGGGGAGCTGTTTTTT
CDR3: CASSLSEGTGELFF

J: TRBJ2-5
size: .
D: TRBD1
V: TRBV19
DNA: TGTGCCAGTAGTACGAGGGGGACAGGGTACGAGACCCAGTACTTC
CDR3: CASSTRGTGYETQYF

J: TRBJ2-7
size: .
D: TRBD1
V: TRBV11-1
DNA: TGTGCCAGCAGCCCACCCGCCGGGGCAGGGGGCTACGAGCAGTACTTC
CDR3: CASSPPAGAGGYEQYF

J: TRBJ2-3
size: .
D: TRBD1
V: TRBV4-1
DNA: TGCGCCAGCAGCCAACCCGACAGGGGGAGCACAGATACGCAGTATTTT
CDR3: CASSQPDRGSTDTQYF

J: TRBJ2-1
size: .
D: TRBD1
V: TRBV9
DNA: TGTGCCAGCAGCGTACCATCGAGACAGGGTATGTTCTTC
CDR3: CASSVPSRQGMFF

J: TRBJ2-7
size: .
D: TRBD1
V: TRBV3-1/TRBV3-2
DNA: TGTGCCAGCAGCCAAGGGTGGGGGACAGAGTCCTACGAGCAGTACTTC
CDR3: CASSQGWGTESYEQYF

J: TRBJ2-3
size: .
D: .
V: TRBV7-3
DNA: TGTGCCAGCAGCTTAAAGGGACTTAGCACAGATACGCAGTATTTT
CDR3: CASSLKGLSTDTQYF

J: TRBJ2-7
size: .
D: .
V: TRBV10-3
DNA: TGTGCCATCAGTGAGGGGGAACCGGGGGAGCAGTACTTC
CDR3: CAISEGEPGEQYF

J: TRBJ1-1
size: .
D: TRBD1
V: TRBV11-3
DNA: TGTGCCAGCAGCTTAGGGGGAACCGGGACAGGGAACACTGAAGCTTTCTTT
CDR3: CASSLGGTGTGNTEAFF

J: TRBJ1-2
size: .
D: TRBD1
V: TRBV19
DNA: TGTGCCAGTAGTAACCGGGACAGAGTTCTATATGGCTACACCTTC
CDR3: CASSNRDRVLYGYTF

J: TRBJ1-4
size: once
D: .
V: TRBV19
DNA: TGTGCCAGTAGTATATCCGGGACTAATGAAAAACTGTTTTTT
CDR3: CASSISGTNEKLFF

J: TRBJ1-1
size: .
D: TRBD1
V: TRBV5-1
DNA: TGCGCCAGCAGCTACCAGGACAGGGCGAACACTGAAGCTTTCTTT
CDR3: CASSYQDRANTEAFF

J: TRBJ2-7
size: .
D: TRBD2
V: TRBV7-2
DNA: TGTGCCAGCAGCTTATGGGGAGGGGCTACCTACGAGCAGTACTTC
CDR3: CASSLWGGATYEQYF

J: TRBJ2-7
size: .
D: TRBD1
V: TRBV19
DNA: TGTGCCAGTAGTATCTGGACAGGGGGAACCTACGAGCAGTACTTC
CDR3: CASSIWTGGTYEQYF

J: TRBJ2-5
size: .
D: .
V: TRBV9
DNA: TGTGCCAGCAGCGTAGATGGCAGACTCCAAGAGACCCAGTACTTC
CDR3: CASSVDGRLQETQYF

J: TRBJ2-4
size: .
D: TRBD1
V: TRBV7-9
DNA: TGTGCCAGCAGCTCGACGACAGGGGGCCTAGCCAAAAACATTCAGTACTTC
CDR3: CASSSTTGGLAKNIQYF

J: TRBJ2-1
size: .
D: TRBD2
V: TRBV11-2
DNA: TGTGCCAGCAGCCCAGACCTCTGGGAGGGGAATGAGCAGTTCTTC
CDR3: CASSPDLWEGNEQFF

J: TRBJ1-5
size: .
D: TRBD1
V: TRBV5-5
DNA: TGTGCCAGCAGCTTCACCGGACAGGGGGCTTTCCAGCCCCAGCATTTT
CDR3: CASSFTGQGAFQPQHF

J: TRBJ1-1
size: .
D: .
V: TRBV10-3
DNA: TGTGCCATCAGTGGGGCGGGTAGGGACACTGAAGCTTTCTTT
CDR3: CAISGAGRDTEAFF

J: TRBJ1-5
size: few
D: .
V: TRBV21-1
DNA: TGTGCCAGCAGGAAGCAGGACAGGCCTTCTGAGGTCAATCAGCCCCAGCATTTT
CDR3: CASRKQDRPSEVNQPQHF

J: TRBJ1-4
size: .
D: TRBD1
V: TRBV11-2
DNA: TGTGCCAGCAGCTCAGGACAGGGCACATTTGGAGGACTGTTTTTT
CDR3: CASSSGQGTFGGLFF

J: TRBJ1-1
size: .
D: .
V: TRBV11-3
DNA: TGTGCCAGCAGCTCCCAGGGAAACACTGAAGCTTTCTTT
CDR3: CASSSQGNTEAFF

J: TRBJ1-2
size: .
D: TRBD1
V: TRBV28
DNA: TGTGCCAGCAGTTTACTTTTTGGGACAGGAAGCTATGGCTACACCTTC
CDR3: CASSLLFGTGSYGYTF

J: TRBJ1-2
size: .
D: .
V: TRBV9
DNA: TGTGCCAGCAGCGTAGAACAGGGACGAAACTATGGCTACACCTTC
CDR3: CASSVEQGRNYGYTF

J: TRBJ2-7
size: .
D: .
V: TRBV27
DNA: TGTGCCAGCACCCTCGGAAGCGGGCAGTACTTC
CDR3: CASTLGSGQYF

J: TRBJ1-2
size: .
D: .
V: TRBV6-6
DNA: TGTGCCAGCGGACCGGGGGGAAGGAACTATGGCTACACCTTC
CDR3: CASGPGGRNYGYTF

J: TRBJ1-5
size: .
D: TRBD1
V: TRBV6-2/TRBV6-3
DNA: TGTGCCAGCAGTCAGGATGACAGGGACAGCCAGCCCCAGCATTTT
CDR3: CASSQDDRDSQPQHF

J: TRBJ2-3
size: .
D: TRBD2
V: TRBV5-4
DNA: TGTGCCAGCAGCTTGTTAGCGGGGGGACTTACGCAGTATTTT
CDR3: CASSLLAGGLTQYF

J: TRBJ2-1
size: .
D: .
V: TRBV7-2
DNA: TGTGCCAGCAGCGGTCGGGCCTACAATGAGCAGTTCTTC
CDR3: CASSGRAYNEQFF

J: TRBJ2-1
size: .
D: TRBD2
V: TRBV12-5
DNA: TGTGCTAGTGGTCTAGCGGGGGGGAATGAGCAGTTCTTC
CDR3: CASGLAGGNEQFF

J: TRBJ2-1
size: .
D: TRBD2
V: TRBV20-1
DNA: TGCAGTGCTAGTTCTTTCGCCGGGGGGGCCCTCAATGAGCAGTTCTTC
CDR3: CSASSFAGGALNEQFF

J: TRBJ1-6
size: .
D: TRBD1
V: TRBV28
DNA: TGTGCCAGCCGTAACACCGGGACAGGGGGTAATTCACCCCTCCACTTT
CDR3: CASRNTGTGGNSPLHF

J: TRBJ2-5
size: .
D: TRBD2
V: TRBV19
DNA: TGTGCCAGTAGTCCTAGGACTAGCGGGGGTGAAGAGACCCAGTACTTC
CDR3: CASSPRTSGGEETQYF

J: TRBJ2-1
size: .
D: .
V: TRBV4-3
DNA: TGCGCCAGCAGCCAAGCCGCGGGACCCCTTGGGAATGAGCAGTTCTTC
CDR3: CASSQAAGPLGNEQFF

J: TRBJ2-7
size: .
D: TRBD1
V: TRBV28
DNA: TGTGCCAGCAGGACAGGGGCCGCCTACGAGCAGTACTTC
CDR3: CASRTGAAYEQYF

J: TRBJ1-1
size: .
D: .
V: TRBV5-1
DNA: TGCGCCAGCAGCTTGGTGGCGGGGGAAGCTTTCTTT
CDR3: CASSLVAGEAFF

J: TRBJ2-1
size: few
D: TRBD1
V: TRBV11-3
DNA: TGTGCCAGCAGCGGGGACAGGGGAGGCAATGAGCAGTTCTTC
CDR3: CASSGDRGGNEQFF

J: TRBJ1-2
size: .
D: .
V: TRBV19
DNA: TGTGCCAGTAGTATTTTTAACCGACAGGCACGAGGCTACACCTTC
CDR3: CASSIFNRQARGYTF

J: TRBJ2-5
size: .
D: TRBD1
V: TRBV2
DNA: TGTGCCAGCAGAGACCGGGACAGGCCCCAAGAGACCCAGTACTTC
CDR3: CASRDRDRPQETQYF

J: TRBJ2-7
size: .
D: TRBD2
V: TRBV9
DNA: TGTGCCAGCAGCGTAGCGGTAGCGGGGCGTCACGAGCAGTACTTC
CDR3: CASSVAVAGRHEQYF

J: TRBJ2-7
size: .
D: .
V: TRBV10-3
DNA: TGTGCCATCAGTGACAATACAGGGATGTCCCCCTACGAGCAGTACTTC
CDR3: CAISDNTGMSPYEQYF

J: TRBJ1-1
size: .
D: TRBD1
V: TRBV6-4
DNA: TGTGCCAGCAGTGACCCGTTAAAACAGGGGGTGACTGAAGCTTTCTTT
CDR3: CASSDPLKQGVTEAFF

J: TRBJ1-2
size: .
D: TRBD1
V: TRBV5-4
DNA: TGTGCCAGCAGCGACGCGGGACAGGGCCCCTATGGCTACACCTTC
CDR3: CASSDAGQGPYGYTF

J: TRBJ1-4
size: few
D: .
V: TRBV5-1
DNA: TGCGCCAGCGGGGAGGCACCCGCAACTAATGAAAAACTGTTTTTT
CDR3: CASGEAPATNEKLFF